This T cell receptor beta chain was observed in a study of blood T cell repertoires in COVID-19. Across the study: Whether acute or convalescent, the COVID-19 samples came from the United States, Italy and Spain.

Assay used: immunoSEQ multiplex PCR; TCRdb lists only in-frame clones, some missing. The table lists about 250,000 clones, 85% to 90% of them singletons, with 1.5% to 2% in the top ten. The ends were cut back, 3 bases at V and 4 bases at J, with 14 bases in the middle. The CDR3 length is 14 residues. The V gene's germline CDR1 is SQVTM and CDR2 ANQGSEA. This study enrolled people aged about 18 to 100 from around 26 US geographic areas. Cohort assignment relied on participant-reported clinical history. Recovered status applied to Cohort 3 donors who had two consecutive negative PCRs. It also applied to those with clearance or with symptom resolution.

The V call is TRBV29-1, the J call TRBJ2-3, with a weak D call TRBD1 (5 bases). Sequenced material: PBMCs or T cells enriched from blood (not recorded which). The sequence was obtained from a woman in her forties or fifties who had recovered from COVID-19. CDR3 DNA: TGCAGCGTTGAGGCGGCTAGGGGCGCAGATACGCAGTATTTT. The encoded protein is CSVEAARGADTQYF.